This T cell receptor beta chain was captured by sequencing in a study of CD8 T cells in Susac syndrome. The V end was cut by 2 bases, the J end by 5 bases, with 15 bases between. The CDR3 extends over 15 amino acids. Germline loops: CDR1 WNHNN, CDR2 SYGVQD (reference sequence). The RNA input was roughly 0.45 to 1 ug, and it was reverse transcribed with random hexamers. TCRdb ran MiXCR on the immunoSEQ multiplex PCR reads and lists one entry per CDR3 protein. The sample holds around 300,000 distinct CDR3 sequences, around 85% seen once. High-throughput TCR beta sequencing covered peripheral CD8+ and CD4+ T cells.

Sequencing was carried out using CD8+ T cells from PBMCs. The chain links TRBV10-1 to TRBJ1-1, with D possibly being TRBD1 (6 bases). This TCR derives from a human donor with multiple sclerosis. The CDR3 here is CASSEDGRGATEAFF. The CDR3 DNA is TGCGCCAGCAGTGAGGACGGCAGGGGAGCAACTGAAGCTTTCTTT.